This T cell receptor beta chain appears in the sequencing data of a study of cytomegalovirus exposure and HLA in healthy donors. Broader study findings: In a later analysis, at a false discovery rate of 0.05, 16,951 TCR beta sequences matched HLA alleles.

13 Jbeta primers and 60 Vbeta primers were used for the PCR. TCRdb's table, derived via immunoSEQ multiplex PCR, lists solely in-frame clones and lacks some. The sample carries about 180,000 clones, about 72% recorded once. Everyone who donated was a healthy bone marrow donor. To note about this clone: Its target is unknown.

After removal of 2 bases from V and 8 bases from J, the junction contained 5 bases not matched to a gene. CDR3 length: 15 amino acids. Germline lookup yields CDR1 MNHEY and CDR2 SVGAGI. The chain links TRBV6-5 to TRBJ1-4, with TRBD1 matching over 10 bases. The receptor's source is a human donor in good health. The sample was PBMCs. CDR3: CASSYDRGRGEKLFF. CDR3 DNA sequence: TGTGCCAGCAGTTACGACAGGGGGCGAGGGGAAAAACTGTTTTTT.